These 23 T cell receptor beta chains were sequenced from one sample in a study of cytomegalovirus exposure and HLA in healthy donors. Both 60 Vbeta primers and 13 Jbeta primers went into the PCR. Some clones are missing from TCRdb's copy, which holds only in-frame ones; the method was immunoSEQ multiplex PCR. Counted here are more than 95,000 clones, approximately 75% occurring once; the ten biggest clones make up 3% to 4.5%. The sample comprised PBMCs. The receptors were gathered from a young man in good health and CMV-seronegative.

This sequence joins TRBV11-2 and TRBJ2-5, with 8 positions matching TRBD1. CDR3 length: 15 residues. Germline V gene lookup returns CDR1 SGHAT and CDR2 FQNNGV. After removal of 0 bases from V and 5 bases from J, the junction contained 5 bases not matched to a gene. The chain's CDR3 is CASSLEGRGQETQYF. The CDR3 DNA reads as TGTGCCAGCAGCTTAGAAGGCAGGGGGCAGGAGACCCAGTACTTC.

This chain uses TRBV18 with TRBJ1-2; 7 bases agree with TRBD1. CDR1 and CDR2 (germline): KGHSH, LQKENI. V shed 2 bases and J 4 bases; nucleotides not matched to a gene: 7. This CDR3 region has 15 residues. The CDR3 spells CASSPGGQSFYGYTF. The CDR3, as DNA: TGTGCCAGCTCACCAGGGGGACAGAGCTTCTATGGCTACACCTTC.

The chain combines TRBV23-1 with TRBJ2-5, with 10 bases lining up with TRBD1. The end of the DNA fits TRBJ2-7 better, so the J call may be wrong. TRBV23-1 is annotated as an ORF whose role is uncertain. The CDR3 is 19 residues long. The chain's CDR3 is CASSPRYGLGTGVSYEQYF. For the CDR3, the DNA is TGCGCCAGCAGTCCCCGATATGGTTTGGGGACAGGGGTGTCCTACGAGCAGTACTTC.

V usage is TRBV28 and J usage is TRBJ2-3, with 14 bases identical to TRBD2. This CDR3 is built from 17 residues. Losses at the gene ends were 3 bases for V and 2 bases for J; bases not matched to a gene: 4. The germline CDR1 and CDR2 sequences are MDHEN and SYDVKM. CDR3 in DNA: TGTGCCAGCAGTTTGGGACTAGCGGGGGCTCACACAGATACGCAGTATTTT. Its protein is CASSLGLAGAHTDTQYF. Full variable domain (missing parts from reference TRBV28 and TRBJ2-3): DVKVTQSSRYLVKRTGEKVFLECVQDMDHENMFWYRQDPGLGLRLIYFSYDVKMKEKGDIPEGYSVSREKKERFSLILESASTNQTSMYLCASSLGLAGAHTDTQYFGPGTRLTVL.

This chain joins TRBV6-5 and TRBJ1-1; D remains ambiguous. CDR1 is MNHEY, CDR2 SVGAGI, per germline. The CDR3 is made up of 14 amino acids. Trimming removed 1 base at V and 1 base at J, with 7 bases between. The CDR3: CASSYYGENTEAFF. Written as DNA, the CDR3 is TGTGCCAGCAGTTACTACGGGGAGAACACTGAAGCTTTCTTT.

The chain joins TRBV7-3 to TRBJ2-3, with TRBD2 identical over 12 bases. V shed 1 base, J shed 1 base, and the junction held 0 bases outside the gene matches. Germline CDR1 is SGHTA and CDR2 is FQGTGA. The CDR3 length is 16 residues. CDR3 sequence reads: CASSLRLAGGTDTQYF. The CDR3 DNA reads TGTGCCAGCAGCTTAAGACTAGCGGGGGGCACAGATACGCAGTATTTT.

The chain has TRBV5-1 and TRBJ2-1; D may be TRBD2 (5 bases). CDR1 is SGHRS and CDR2 is YFSETQ in the germline V gene. This CDR3 spans 17 amino acids. Trimming removed 0 bases at V and 6 bases at J, with 19 bases between. CDR3 in amino acids: CASSLGLLGVTFNEQFF. CDR3 in DNA: TGCGCCAGCAGCTTGGGACTACTTGGGGTAACCTTCAATGAGCAGTTCTTC.

V usage is TRBV5-1 and J usage is TRBJ1-5, with D hard to call. The length of the CDR3 is 14 residues. V was cut by 5 bases and J by 2 bases, with 11 bases left in between. Germline V CDR1 and CDR2: SGHRS, YFSETQ. The CDR3, as DNA: TGCGCCAGCAGGGCGGGAGCCGGCAATCAGCCCCAGCATTTT. Its protein is CASRAGAGNQPQHF. The full variable domain, rest sourced from reference TRBV5-1 and TRBJ1-5, is KAGVTQTPRYLIKTRGQQVTLSCSPISGHRSVSWYQQTPGQGLQFLFEYFSETQRNKGNFPGRFSGRQFSNSRSEMNVSTLELGDSALYLCASRAGAGNQPQHFGDGTRLSIL.

V and J are TRBV6-1 and TRBJ1-1; D call uncertain. Deletions cut 2 bases from V and 3 bases from J, with 10 bases between. The CDR3 is 14 amino acids. Germline V gene sequence: CDR1 MNHNS, CDR2 SASEGT. In DNA, the CDR3 is TGTGCCAGCAGTGAACCGGGGATGGACACTGAAGCTTTCTTT. Encoded protein: CASSEPGMDTEAFF.

The chain has TRBV30 and TRBJ2-3, with TRBD2 matching over 13 bases. Germline V CDR1 and CDR2: GTSNPN, SVGIG (reference sequence). Losses at the gene ends were 7 bases for V and 1 base for J; bases not matched to a gene: 8. This CDR3 comprises 16 residues. CDR3 amino acids: CASTSGGGWGTDTQYF. The CDR3 coding sequence is TGTGCCTCCACTAGCGGGGGGGGGTGGGGCACAGATACGCAGTATTTT.

The rearrangement uses TRBV4-1 and TRBJ2-1; 10 bases align to TRBD2. Germline CDR1 reads MGHRA; CDR2 reads YSYEKL. The V gene end was trimmed by 1 base and the J gene end by 6 bases; junction bases not matched to a gene: 9. The CDR3 spans 17 residues. The CDR3 DNA follows: TGCGCCAGCAGCCAAGCTGGAGCGGGGGGGGTAGGCAATGAGCAGTTCTTC. This sequence encodes CASSQAGAGGVGNEQFF.

The chain combines TRBV20-1 with TRBJ1-1; D unclear. The V gene's germline CDR1 is DFQATT and CDR2 SNEGSKA (reference sequence). The CDR3 runs 11 residues. The CDR3 loop reads CRVAGNTEAFF. The CDR3 nucleotides are TGCAGGGTGGCAGGGAACACTGAAGCTTTCTTT.

The rearrangement uses TRBV4-2 and TRBJ1-2; TRBD1 matches 12 bases. Trimming took 1 base from V and 7 from J; bases not matched to a gene: 4. This CDR3 comprises 15 residues. Germline CDR1 reads LGHNA; CDR2 reads YNFKEQ. In DNA form, the CDR3 reads TGTGCCAGCAGCCAAGGGGGGACAGGGGGCCTTGGCTACACCTTC. It is translated as CASSQGGTGGLGYTF.

The chain employs TRBV6-1 and TRBJ2-5; TRBD1 matches 7 bases. The J call is uncertain, as TRBJ2-7 better fits the DNA end. The CDR3 loop spans 15 amino acids. Germline V lookup: CDR1 MNHNS, CDR2 SASEGT. The CDR3 DNA is TGTGCCAGCAGTGAAGTCGGCAGGGGGTCCTACGAGCAGTACTTC. This sequence encodes CASSEVGRGSYEQYF.

V gene TRBV6-5 combines with J gene TRBJ1-5; 7 positions match TRBD1. Germline CDR1 MNHEY, CDR2 SVGAGI. Trimming at V came to 5 bases and at J to 3 bases, leaving 7 bases not matched to a gene. The CDR3 sequence is 15 residues long. Written as DNA, the CDR3 is TGTGCCAGCAGTAGGACAGGCGCGACCAATCAGCCCCAGCATTTT. Its protein product is CASSRTGATNQPQHF.

This chain uses TRBV30 with TRBJ1-2, with 9 nucleotides matching TRBD1. Trimming took 4 bases from V and 4 from J; bases not matched to a gene: 7. Germline V gene lookup returns CDR1 GTSNPN and CDR2 SVGIG (reference sequence). The CDR3 is 14 residues long. The CDR3 nucleotides are TGTGCCTGGATAAAGGGACAGGGTTTCTATGGCTACACCTTC. Translating it yields CAWIKGQGFYGYTF.

The chain is built from TRBV2 and TRBJ1-1, with D possibly matching TRBD1 (5 bases). V gave up 5 bases and J gave up 3 bases, with 25 bases separating them. The germline gives CDR1 SNHLY, CDR2 FYNNEI. This CDR3 spans 18 amino acids. CDR3 sequence reads: CASSSLRGIGSGDTEAFF. The CDR3 DNA sequence: TGTGCCAGCAGTAGCCTTCGAGGGATTGGATCGGGGGACACTGAAGCTTTCTTT.

The chain carries TRBV7-8 and TRBJ1-3, with a possible D match to TRBD1 (5 bases). V was cut by 11 bases and J by 3 bases, with 14 bases left in between. The CDR3 extends over 13 amino acids. The germline V gene encodes CDR1 SGHVS and CDR2 FQNEAQ. The CDR3: CASEQGFGNTIYF. CDR3 sequence (DNA): TGTGCCTCCGAGCAGGGATTTGGAAACACCATATATTTT.

The chain uses TRBV2 and TRBJ2-3, with TRBD2 matching over 11 bases. CDR3 length: 17 residues. The J segment lost 2 bases and the V segment lost 7 bases, leaving 11 bases of the junction unmatched. Germline V lookup: CDR1 SNHLY, CDR2 FYNNEI. CDR3 residues: CASMVPGLAVYTDTQYF. CDR3 nucleotide sequence: TGTGCCAGCATGGTGCCGGGACTAGCGGTATACACAGATACGCAGTATTTT.

This clone was detected only a few times. The chain employs TRBV5-5 and TRBJ1-4, with 7 nucleotides matching TRBD1. From germline, CDR1 is SGHKS and CDR2 YYEKEE (reference sequence). The CDR3 contains 15 residues. The junction had 6 bases not matched to a gene; V was cut back by 0 bases and J by 7 bases. The CDR3 DNA reads TGTGCCAGCAGCTTGGGGGTTGGACAGGCTGAAAAACTGTTTTTT. It encodes CASSLGVGQAEKLFF.

The V and J genes are TRBV28 and TRBJ2-1; TRBD1 aligns across 7 bases. Trimming at V came to 7 bases and at J to 0 bases, leaving 6 bases not matched to a gene. There are 15 residues in the CDR3. From germline, CDR1 is MDHEN and CDR2 SYDVKM. This CDR3 reads CASTTGDSSYNEQFF. The CDR3 DNA reads as TGTGCCAGCACTACAGGGGATTCCTCCTACAATGAGCAGTTCTTC.

The J gene is TRBJ1-3, the V gene TRBV2; D perhaps matches TRBD1 (6 bases). The CDR3 sequence is 14 residues long. The V end was cut by 8 bases, the J end by 2 bases, with 13 bases between. Germline V gene sequence: CDR1 SNHLY, CDR2 FYNNEI. CDR3 residues: CASGGAVAGNTIYF. The CDR3 DNA reads TGTGCCAGCGGGGGGGCCGTGGCTGGAAACACCATATATTTT.

The chain is built from TRBV29-1 and TRBJ2-7; no definite D call. V lost 0 bases, J lost 6 bases, and 9 bases lay in between. Germline values: CDR1 SQVTM, CDR2 ANQGSEA. The CDR3 totals 12 residues. The CDR3 protein is CSVEEPVSEQYF. The CDR3 DNA is TGCAGCGTTGAAGAGCCAGTATCCGAGCAGTACTTC.